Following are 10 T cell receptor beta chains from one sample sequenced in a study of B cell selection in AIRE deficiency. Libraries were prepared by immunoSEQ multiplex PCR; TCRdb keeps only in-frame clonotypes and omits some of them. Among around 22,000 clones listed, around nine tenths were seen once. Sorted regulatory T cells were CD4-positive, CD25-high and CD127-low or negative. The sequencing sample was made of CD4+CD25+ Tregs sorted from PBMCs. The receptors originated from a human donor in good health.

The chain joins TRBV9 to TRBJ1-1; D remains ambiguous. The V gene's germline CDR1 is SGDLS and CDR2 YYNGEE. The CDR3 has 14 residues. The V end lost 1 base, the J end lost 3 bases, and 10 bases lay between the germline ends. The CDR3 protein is CASSVHGFDTEAFF. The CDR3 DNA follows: TGTGCCAGCAGCGTACACGGGTTCGACACTGAAGCTTTCTTT.

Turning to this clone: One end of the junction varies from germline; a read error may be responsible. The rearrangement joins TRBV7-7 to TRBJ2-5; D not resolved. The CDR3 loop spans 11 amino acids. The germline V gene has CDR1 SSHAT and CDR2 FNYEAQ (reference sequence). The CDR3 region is CASSSHGTQYF. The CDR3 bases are TGTGCTAGCAGCTCCCATGGGACCCAGTACTTC.

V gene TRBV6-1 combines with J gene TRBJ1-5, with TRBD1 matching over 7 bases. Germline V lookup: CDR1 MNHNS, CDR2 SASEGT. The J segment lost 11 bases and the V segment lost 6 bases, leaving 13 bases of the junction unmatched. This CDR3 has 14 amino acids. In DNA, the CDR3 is TGTGCCAGCAGGGAGGACAGGATATCAGTGGCCCAGCATTTT. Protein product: CASREDRISVAQHF.

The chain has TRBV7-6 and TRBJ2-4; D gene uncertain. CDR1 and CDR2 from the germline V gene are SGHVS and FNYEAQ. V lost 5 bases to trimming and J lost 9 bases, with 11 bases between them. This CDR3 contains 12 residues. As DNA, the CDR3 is TGTGCCAGCAGCCCCCAAGTTGGCATTCAGTACTTC. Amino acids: CASSPQVGIQYF.

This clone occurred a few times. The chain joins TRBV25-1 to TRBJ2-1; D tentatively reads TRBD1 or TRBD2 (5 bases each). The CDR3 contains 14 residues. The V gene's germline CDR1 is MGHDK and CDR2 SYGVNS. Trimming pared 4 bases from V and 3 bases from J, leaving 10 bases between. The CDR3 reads CASSGGRVYNEQFF. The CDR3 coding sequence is TGTGCCAGCAGTGGGGGACGGGTCTACAATGAGCAGTTCTTC.

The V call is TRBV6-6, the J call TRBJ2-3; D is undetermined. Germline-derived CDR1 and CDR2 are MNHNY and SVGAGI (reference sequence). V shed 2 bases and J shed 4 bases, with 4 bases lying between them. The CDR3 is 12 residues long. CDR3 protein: CASSYLADTQYF. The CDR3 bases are TGTGCCAGCAGTTACCTCGCAGATACGCAGTATTTT.

The CDR3 sequence: CAWSVPGAVHGYTF. The DNA for the CDR3 is TGTGCCTGGAGTGTTCCCGGGGCAGTTCATGGCTACACCTTC. The chain has TRBV30 and TRBJ1-2, with a possible D match to TRBD1 (5 bases). V was clipped by 0 bases and J by 6 bases, with 14 bases between them. The CDR3 is 14 amino acids. Germline loops: CDR1 GTSNPN, CDR2 SVGIG (reference sequence).

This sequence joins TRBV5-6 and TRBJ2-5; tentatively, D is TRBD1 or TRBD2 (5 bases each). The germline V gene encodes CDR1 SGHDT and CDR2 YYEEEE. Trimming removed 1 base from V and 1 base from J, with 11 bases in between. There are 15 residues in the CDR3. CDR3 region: CASSLPGTIQETQYF. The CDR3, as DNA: TGTGCCAGCAGCTTGCCCGGGACCATCCAAGAGACCCAGTACTTC.

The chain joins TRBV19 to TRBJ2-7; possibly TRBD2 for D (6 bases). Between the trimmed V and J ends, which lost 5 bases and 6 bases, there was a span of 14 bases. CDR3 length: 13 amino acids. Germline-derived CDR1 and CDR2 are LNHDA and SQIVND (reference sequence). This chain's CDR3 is CASSHRGMGEQYF. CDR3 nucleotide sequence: TGTGCCAGTAGTCACCGGGGGATGGGCGAGCAGTACTTC. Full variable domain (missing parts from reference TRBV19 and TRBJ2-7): DGGITQSPKYLFRKEGQNVTLSCEQNLNHDAMYWYRQDPGQGLRLIYYSQIVNDFQKGDIAEGYSVSREKKESFPLTVTSAQKNPTAFYLCASSHRGMGEQYFGPGTRLTVT.

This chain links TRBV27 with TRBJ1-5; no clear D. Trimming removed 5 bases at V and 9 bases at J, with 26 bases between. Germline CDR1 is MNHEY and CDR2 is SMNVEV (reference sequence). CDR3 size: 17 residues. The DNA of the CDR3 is TGTGCCAGCAGTCCATCAGTGGACGGACGGCTGCGGGGGCCCCAGCATTTT. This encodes CASSPSVDGRLRGPQHF.